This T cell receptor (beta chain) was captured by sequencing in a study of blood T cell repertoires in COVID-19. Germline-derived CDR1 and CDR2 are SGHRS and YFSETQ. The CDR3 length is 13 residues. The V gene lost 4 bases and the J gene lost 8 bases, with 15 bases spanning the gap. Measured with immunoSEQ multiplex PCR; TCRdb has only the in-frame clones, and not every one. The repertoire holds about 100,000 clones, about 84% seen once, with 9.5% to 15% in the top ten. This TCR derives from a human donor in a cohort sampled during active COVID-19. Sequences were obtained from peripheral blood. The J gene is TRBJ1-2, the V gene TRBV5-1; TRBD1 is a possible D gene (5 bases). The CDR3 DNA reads TGCGCCAGCAGCCGCGCGGGACTCGAGGGCTACACCTTC. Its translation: CASSRAGLEGYTF.